These 22 T cell receptor beta chains came from one sample sequenced in a study of T cell repertoires in cytomegalovirus infection. These receptors lack a known antigen. TCRdb used MiXCR to reprocess the reads, holding one entry per CDR3 protein. There are fewer than 950,000 distinct CDR3 sequences in the sample; 30% to 35% occur only once, and around 12% lies in the top ten. The specimen comprised cultured CD8+ T cells from PBMCs, sampled from culture after CMV antigen stimulation. These receptor sequences come from a human donor in good health (CMV status not recorded). Some clones in this sample may be carry-over from other donors' samples.

This clonotype has more than one count but fewer than ten. The genes are TRBV14 and TRBJ2-3, with 9 bases identical to TRBD2. CDR3 length equals 18 residues. Trimming took 3 bases from V and 2 from J; bases not matched to a gene: 12. Germline V CDR1 and CDR2: SGHDN, FVKESK. CDR3 nucleotides: TGTGCCAGCAGCCAGGAATGGGGGACTAGCTCACTCACAGATACGCAGTATTTT. This gives the protein CASSQEWGTSSLTDTQYF.

In this sample, this clonotype turned up once. This chain uses TRBV10-3 with TRBJ1-2; maybe TRBD1 (5 bases). Germline loops: CDR1 ENHRY, CDR2 SYGVKD. V gave up 6 bases and J gave up 4 bases, with 12 bases separating them. This CDR3 spans 13 amino acids. Here the CDR3 DNA reads TGTGCCATCAGGGGGGGAGGAGGCTATGGCTACACCTTC. Its protein product is CAIRGGGGYGYTF.

The J gene is TRBJ2-1, the V gene TRBV27, with 8 bases that match TRBD1. The CDR3 is 11 amino acids. CDR1 is MNHEY, CDR2 SMNVEV, per germline (reference sequence). V shed 8 bases and J 10 bases; nucleotides not matched to a gene: 4. The CDR3 sequence: CASGDRREQFF. The CDR3 DNA is TGTGCCAGCGGGGACAGGCGGGAGCAGTTCTTC.

This clonotype was seen a handful of times. The chain carries TRBV27 and TRBJ2-1, with 15 bases that match TRBD2. Germline V gene data show CDR1 as MNHEY and CDR2 as SMNVEV (reference sequence). This CDR3 contains 17 residues. V shed 2 bases, J shed 9 bases, and the junction held 8 bases outside the gene matches. CDR3 sequence: CASSLEWTSGGAGEQFF. CDR3 sequence (DNA): TGTGCCAGCAGTTTAGAGTGGACTAGCGGGGGGGCGGGTGAGCAGTTCTTC.

The rearrangement links TRBV24-1 to TRBJ2-1, with 8 bases identical to TRBD1. The CDR3 extends over 14 amino acids. Germline CDR1 is KGHDR and CDR2 is SFDVKD. Germline trimming cut 3 bases from V and 5 bases from J; bases unmatched to any gene: 2. The CDR3 sequence: CATSDGQGDNEQFF. The CDR3 region has the DNA TGTGCCACCAGTGATGGACAGGGAGACAATGAGCAGTTCTTC.

On this clonotype: A read error is likely, as this CDR3 ends without the conserved phenylalanine or tryptophan. In DNA, the CDR3 is TGCACCAGCAGCCAAGAGGCAACGAGCTCTGGAAACACCATATATATT. This gives the protein CTSSQEATSSGNTIYI. This sequence joins TRBV4-3 and TRBJ1-3; D not certain. CDR3 length equals 16 residues. CDR1 and CDR2 from the germline V gene are LGHNA and YSLEER.

This clonotype was counted only a few times. This rearrangement joins TRBV6-5 to TRBJ2-5, with a tentative D call TRBD2 (6 bases). Trimming cost V 6 bases and J 4 bases, with 12 bases left between them. Germline V gene lookup returns CDR1 MNHEY and CDR2 SVGAGI. The CDR3 sequence is 13 residues long. CDR3 amino acids: CASRAAGRETQYF. The CDR3, as DNA: TGTGCCAGCAGGGCCGCGGGGAGAGAGACCCAGTACTTC.

CDR3 nucleotide sequence: TGCGCCACCCAGGGGCCAGGACCGAATTATGGCTACACCTTC. Its translation is CATQGPGPNYGYTF. The V gene is TRBV4-1, the J gene TRBJ1-2; D may be TRBD1 (6 bases). This CDR3 is 14 amino acids long. V dropped 10 bases and J dropped 5 bases, with 20 bases sitting between them. Germline CDR1 reads MGHRA; CDR2 reads YSYEKL.

Only a few counts were recorded for this clonotype. This CDR3 reads CASSSGTGLEQYV. The CDR3 coding sequence is TGTGCCAGCAGCTCCGGGACAGGGTTGGAGCAGTACGTC. The chain carries TRBV7-9 and TRBJ2-7; 9 nucleotides line up with TRBD1. Losses at the gene ends were 4 bases for V and 7 bases for J; bases not matched to a gene: 5. Per germline, CDR1 SEHNR and CDR2 FQNEAQ (reference sequence). The CDR3 has 13 amino acids.

The chain carries TRBV6-5 and TRBJ2-7; 7 bases line up with TRBD1. This CDR3 has 14 residues. With V trimmed by 2 bases and J by 2 bases, 3 bases remained unmatched. Per germline, CDR1 MNHEY and CDR2 SVGAGI. The CDR3, as DNA: TGTGCCAGCAGTTACACGGGACAGACCTACGAGCAGTACTTC. This sequence encodes CASSYTGQTYEQYF.

Of note for this clonotype: Just one base apart from a much larger clone, this may be a read error. The genes are TRBV7-9 and TRBJ2-2; D remains unclear. CDR3 length: 13 amino acids. Germline CDR1 and CDR2: SEHNR and FQNEAQ (reference sequence). V dropped 2 bases and J dropped 13 bases, with 14 bases sitting between them. Written as DNA, the CDR3 is TGTGCCAGCAGCTTAAATCCAACTCGGGTGCTGTTTTTT. Its protein is CASSLNPTRVLFF.

The chain carries TRBV24-1 and TRBJ2-1, with no clear D. Looked up from germline, CDR1 is KGHDR and CDR2 is SFDVKD. This CDR3 is 13 amino acids long. The V gene lost 7 bases and the J gene lost 8 bases, with 14 bases spanning the gap. The CDR3 sequence is CATREAPGDEQFF. The CDR3 DNA is TGTGCCACCAGAGAAGCACCCGGCGATGAGCAGTTCTTC.

This clonotype was found many times. The chain employs TRBV7-8 and TRBJ1-2; possible D gene TRBD1, 6 bases. V gave up 5 bases and J gave up 1 base, with 17 bases separating them. The CDR3 is 16 amino acids. The germline V gene encodes CDR1 SGHVS and CDR2 FQNEAQ. The CDR3 bases are TGTGCCAGCAGCAATCTGGCCCTCAGGGGTAACTATGGCTACACCTTC. It yields the protein CASSNLALRGNYGYTF.

V and J are TRBV27 and TRBJ2-1; no definite D call. CDR1 and CDR2 (germline): MNHEY, SMNVEV (reference sequence). The CDR3 is 13 amino acids. V shed 0 bases and J shed 6 bases, with 6 bases lying between them. The CDR3 DNA is TGTGCCAGCAGTTTATCTGTTGGCAATGAGCAGTTCTTC. The encoded protein is CASSLSVGNEQFF.

V usage is TRBV6-6 and J usage is TRBJ2-3; D unclear. V shed 0 bases and J shed 4 bases, with 20 bases lying between them. Looked up from germline, CDR1 is MNHNY and CDR2 is SVGAGI (reference sequence). This CDR3 spans 18 amino acids. DNA for the CDR3: TGTGCCAGCAGTTACTCCTTATCGTCGTTTCAGCTGTCAGATACGCAGTATTTT. It is translated as CASSYSLSSFQLSDTQYF.

This clonotype was detected many times. V is TRBV7-2 and J is TRBJ1-2; the D gene is possibly TRBD1 (6 bases). This CDR3 is 14 amino acids long. V dropped 3 bases and J dropped 3 bases, with 11 bases sitting between them. CDR1 is SGHTA, CDR2 FQGNSA, per germline. The CDR3 region has the DNA TGTGCCAGCAGCTTCGTTCCAGGGGACTATGGCTACACCTTC. The encoded protein is CASSFVPGDYGYTF.

This chain uses TRBV19 with TRBJ2-1; D ambiguous. This CDR3 spans 15 amino acids. V lost 3 bases, J lost 4 bases, and 13 bases lay in between. The germline CDR1 and CDR2 sequences are LNHDA and SQIVND (reference sequence). For the CDR3, the DNA is TGTGCCAGTAGTATCAGTACCGGGCCGTACAATGAGCAGTTCTTC. It is translated as CASSISTGPYNEQFF.

This clonotype showed up many times. The rearrangement uses TRBV6-1 and TRBJ2-5, with 8 bases fitting TRBD2. V lost 2 bases to trimming and J lost 0 bases; unmatched junction nucleotides: 11. The length of the CDR3 is 18 residues. The germline gives CDR1 MNHNS, CDR2 SASEGT. DNA for the CDR3: TGTGCCAGCAGTGAATTACAATGGACTAGCCTCTACCAAGAGACCCAGTACTTC. Amino acids: CASSELQWTSLYQETQYF.

V is TRBV24-1 and J is TRBJ2-3, with 7 nucleotides matching TRBD2. This CDR3 contains 14 residues. After removal of 4 bases from V and 3 bases from J, the junction contained 3 bases not matched to a gene. Germline CDR1 and CDR2: KGHDR and SFDVKD. The CDR3 bases are TGTGCCACCAGTGACGTGGGGGGGACAGATACGCAGTATTTT. Its protein product is CATSDVGGTDTQYF.

The chain joins TRBV15 to TRBJ2-1; D gene unclear. The CDR3 spans 11 residues. Germline values: CDR1 LNHNV, CDR2 YYDKDF (reference sequence). The germline V and J ends were trimmed by 1 base and 7 bases, with 2 bases remaining between them. The CDR3 sequence is CATSRANEQFF. CDR3 bases: TGTGCCACCAGCAGAGCGAATGAGCAGTTCTTC.

The chain couples TRBV12-3 or TRBV12-4 to TRBJ2-5; D may correspond to TRBD1 or TRBD2 (5 bases each). The CDR3 has 18 amino acids. Trimming removed 1 base at V and 7 bases at J, with 25 bases between. Here the CDR3 reads CASSLGGFGTEKWGTQYF. The DNA for the CDR3 is TGTGCCAGCAGTTTAGGGGGTTTCGGGACGGAGAAGTGGGGGACCCAGTACTTC.

This clonotype has just a few counts. The rearrangement links TRBV25-1 to TRBJ1-2; D possibly corresponds to TRBD1 (6 bases). V lost 10 bases and J lost 7, with 16 bases in between. CDR3 length equals 12 residues. Looked up from germline, CDR1 is MGHDK and CDR2 is SYGVNS. Here the CDR3 DNA reads TGTGCCACCCCATCGGGGGCAGGTGGCTACACCTTC. This codes for CATPSGAGGYTF.